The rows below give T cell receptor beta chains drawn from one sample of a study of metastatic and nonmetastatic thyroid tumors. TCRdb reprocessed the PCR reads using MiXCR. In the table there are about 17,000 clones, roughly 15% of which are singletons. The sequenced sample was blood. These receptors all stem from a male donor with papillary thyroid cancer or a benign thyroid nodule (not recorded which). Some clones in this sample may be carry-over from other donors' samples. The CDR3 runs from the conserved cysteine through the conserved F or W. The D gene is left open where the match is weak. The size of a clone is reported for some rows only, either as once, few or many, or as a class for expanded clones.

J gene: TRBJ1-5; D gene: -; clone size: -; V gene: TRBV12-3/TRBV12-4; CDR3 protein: CASSPGSPLPNQPQHF; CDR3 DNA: TGTGCCAGCAGTCCGGGTAGTCCACTCCCCAATCAGCCCCAGCATTTT
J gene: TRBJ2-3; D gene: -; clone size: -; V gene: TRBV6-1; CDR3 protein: CASSDRSGEATDTQYF; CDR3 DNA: TGTGCCAGCAGTGACAGGTCAGGGGAGGCCACGGATACGCAGTATTTT
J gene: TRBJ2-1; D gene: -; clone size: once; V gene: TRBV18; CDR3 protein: CASSPRAEYNEQFF; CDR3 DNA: TGTGCCAGCTCACCCCGGGCAGAATACAATGAGCAGTTCTTC
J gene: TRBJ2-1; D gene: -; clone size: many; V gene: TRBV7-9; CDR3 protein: CASSLAGSSSDEQFF; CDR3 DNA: TGTGCCAGCAGCTTAGCGGGAAGCTCAAGTGATGAGCAGTTCTTC
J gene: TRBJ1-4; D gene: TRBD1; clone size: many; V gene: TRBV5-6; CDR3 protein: CASSLGQVNEKLFF; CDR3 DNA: TGTGCCAGCAGCCTCGGACAGGTTAATGAAAAACTGTTTTTT
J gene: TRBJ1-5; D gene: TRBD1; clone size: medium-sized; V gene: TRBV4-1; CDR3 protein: CASSQAENRGSQPQHF; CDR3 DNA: TGCGCCAGCAGCCAAGCAGAAAACAGGGGAAGCCAGCCCCAGCATTTT
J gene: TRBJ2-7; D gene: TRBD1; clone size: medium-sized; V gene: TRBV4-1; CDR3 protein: CASSQGTGIYEQYF; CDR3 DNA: TGCGCCAGCAGCCAAGGGACAGGGATTTACGAGCAGTACTTC
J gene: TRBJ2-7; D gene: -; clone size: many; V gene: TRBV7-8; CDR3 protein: CASSLAVGTQGEQYF; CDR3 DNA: TGTGCCAGCAGCTTAGCTGTGGGAACTCAGGGCGAGCAGTACTTC
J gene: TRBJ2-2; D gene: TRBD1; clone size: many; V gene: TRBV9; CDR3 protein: CASSFYGQGHGELFF; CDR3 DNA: TGTGCCAGCAGCTTTTACGGACAGGGCCACGGGGAGCTGTTTTTT
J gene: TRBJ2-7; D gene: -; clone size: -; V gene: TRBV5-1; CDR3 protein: CASSKPTGTHEQYF; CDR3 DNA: TGCGCCAGCAGCAAACCAACAGGGACCCACGAGCAGTACTTC
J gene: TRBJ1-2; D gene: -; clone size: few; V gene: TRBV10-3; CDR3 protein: CAISEGAVNYGYTF; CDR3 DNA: TGTGCCATCAGTGAGGGGGCTGTAAACTATGGCTACACCTTC
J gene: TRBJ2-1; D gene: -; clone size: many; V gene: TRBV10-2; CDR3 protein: CASSEWSNEQFF; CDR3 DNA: TGCGCCAGCAGTGAGTGGAGCAATGAGCAGTTCTTC
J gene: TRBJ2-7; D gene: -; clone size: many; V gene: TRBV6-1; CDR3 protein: CASSEINYEQYF; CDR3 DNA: TGTGCCAGCAGTGAAATTAATTACGAGCAGTACTTC
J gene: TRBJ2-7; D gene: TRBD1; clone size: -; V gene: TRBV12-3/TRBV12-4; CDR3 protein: CASSWGDRVHSYEQYF; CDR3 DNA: TGTGCCAGCAGTTGGGGGGACAGGGTCCATTCCTACGAGCAGTACTTC
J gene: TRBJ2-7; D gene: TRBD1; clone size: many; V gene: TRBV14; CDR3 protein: CASSHLTWTGGDNYEQYF; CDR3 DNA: TGTGCCAGCAGCCATCTTACCTGGACAGGGGGAGATAACTACGAGCAGTACTTC
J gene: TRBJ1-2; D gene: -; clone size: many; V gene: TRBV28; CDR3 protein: CASTQGGRNYGYTF; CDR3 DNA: TGTGCCAGCACCCAAGGGGGGAGGAACTATGGCTACACCTTC
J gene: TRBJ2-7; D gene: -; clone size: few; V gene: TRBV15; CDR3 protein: CGTSRDLAYEQYF; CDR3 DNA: TGTGGCACCAGCAGAGATCTCGCCTACGAGCAGTACTTC
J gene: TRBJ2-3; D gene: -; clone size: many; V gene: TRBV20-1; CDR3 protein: CSARDQWGSTDTQYF; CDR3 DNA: TGCAGTGCTAGAGATCAGTGGGGAAGCACAGATACGCAGTATTTT
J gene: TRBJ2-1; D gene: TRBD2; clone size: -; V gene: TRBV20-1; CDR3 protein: CSIERGENNEQFF; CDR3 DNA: TGCAGTATCGAGCGGGGGGAAAACAATGAGCAGTTCTTC
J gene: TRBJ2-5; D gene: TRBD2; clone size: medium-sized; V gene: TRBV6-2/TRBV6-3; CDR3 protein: CASTHRVGGETQYF; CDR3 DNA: TGTGCCAGCACCCACCGGGTCGGGGGGGAGACCCAGTACTTC
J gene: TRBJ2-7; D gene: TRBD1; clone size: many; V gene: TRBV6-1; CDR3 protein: CASSEGGQAYEQYF; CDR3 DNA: TGTGCCAGCAGTGAAGGGGGACAGGCCTACGAGCAGTACTTC
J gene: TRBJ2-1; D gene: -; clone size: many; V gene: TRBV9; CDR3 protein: CASSADHRDGYNEQFF; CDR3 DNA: TGTGCCAGCAGCGCAGACCACCGGGACGGCTACAATGAGCAGTTCTTC
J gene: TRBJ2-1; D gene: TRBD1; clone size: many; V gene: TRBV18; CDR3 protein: CASSPILGQKVNEQFF; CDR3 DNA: TGTGCCAGCTCACCAATCTTGGGACAGAAGGTCAATGAGCAGTTCTTC
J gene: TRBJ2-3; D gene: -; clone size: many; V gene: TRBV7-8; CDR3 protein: CASSLWTVSTDTQYF; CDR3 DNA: TGTGCCAGCAGCCTCTGGACAGTCAGCACAGATACGCAGTATTTT
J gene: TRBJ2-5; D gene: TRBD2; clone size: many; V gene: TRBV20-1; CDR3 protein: CSARDAREGPQETQYF; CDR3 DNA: TGCAGTGCTAGAGATGCCCGGGAGGGCCCTCAAGAGACCCAGTACTTC
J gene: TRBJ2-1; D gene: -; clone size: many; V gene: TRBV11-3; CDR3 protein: CASSFRFAGSYNEQFF; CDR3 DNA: TGTGCCAGCAGCTTTCGGTTCGCAGGGAGCTACAATGAGCAGTTCTTC
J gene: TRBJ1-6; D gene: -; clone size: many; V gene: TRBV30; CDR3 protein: CAWSQTPSSYNSPLHF; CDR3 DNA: TGTGCCTGGAGCCAGACACCCAGCTCCTATAATTCACCCCTCCACTTT
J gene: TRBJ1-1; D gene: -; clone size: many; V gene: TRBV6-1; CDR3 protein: CASSESDFRGAFF; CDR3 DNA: TGTGCCAGCAGTGAATCGGACTTCCGGGGGGCTTTCTTT
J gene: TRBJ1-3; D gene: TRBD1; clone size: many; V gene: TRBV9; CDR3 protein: CASRGQGSGNTIYF; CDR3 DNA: TGTGCCAGCAGAGGACAGGGCTCTGGAAACACCATATATTTT